These 13 T cell receptor beta chains share one sample of origin, sequenced in a study of T cells after yellow fever vaccination. Via MiXCR, TCRdb re-called the 5' RACE reads, giving one row per CDR3 protein. The sample carries 350,000 or so distinct CDR3 sequences, around 8.1% recorded once. The sequencing here drew on PBMCs, taken about 49 days after the first yellow fever vaccination. The origin of the receptors is a man between 18 and 29 years old who received the YFV17D yellow fever vaccine.

The V call is TRBV29-1, the J call TRBJ2-2; D perhaps matches TRBD1 (6 bases). V lost 7 bases to trimming and J lost 0 bases, with 9 bases between them. The CDR3 consists of 13 residues. Germline V lookup: CDR1 SQVTM, CDR2 ANQGSEA. CDR3 amino acids: CSAQGTNTGELFF. The CDR3 bases are TGCAGCGCCCAGGGGACGAACACCGGGGAGCTGTTTTTT.

This clonotype was seen many times. The chain uses TRBV5-1 and TRBJ2-1, with a possible D match to TRBD1 (6 bases). V lost 4 bases to trimming and J lost 4 bases, with 15 bases between them. CDR1 is SGHRS, CDR2 YFSETQ, per germline. The CDR3 runs 15 residues. The CDR3 loop reads CASSPGGTGYNEQFF. The CDR3 DNA follows: TGCGCCAGCAGCCCTGGCGGTACAGGGTACAATGAGCAGTTCTTC.

The chain joins TRBV27 to TRBJ1-2; TRBD1 might be the D (6 bases). Germline V gives CDR1 MNHEY, CDR2 SMNVEV (reference sequence). CDR3 length: 13 amino acids. Trimming took 6 bases from V and 6 from J, leaving 14 bases between them. The CDR3 loop is CASSLTGLNGYTF. The CDR3 nucleotides read TGTGCCAGCAGCCTTACAGGGTTAAATGGCTACACCTTC.

This clonotype was counted a few times. The genes are TRBV7-3 and TRBJ1-6; weak D call: TRBD1 (6 bases). Germline lookup yields CDR1 SGHTA and CDR2 FQGTGA. The length of the CDR3 is 16 residues. The V end lost 2 bases, the J end lost 0 bases, and 8 bases lay between the germline ends. This chain's CDR3 is CASSLQGSSYNSPLHF. DNA of the CDR3: TGTGCCAGCAGCTTACAGGGGAGCTCCTATAATTCACCCCTCCACTTT.

The chain links TRBV4-3 to TRBJ2-3, with 8 bases lining up with TRBD2. The CDR3 spans 15 residues. Germline assignment: CDR1 LGHNA and CDR2 YSLEER. V lost 6 bases, J lost 6 bases, and 11 bases stayed unmatched. The DNA of the CDR3 is TGCGCCAGCAGTCAGAACGGGGGGGGCCGGGATACGCAGTATTTT. The encoded protein is CASSQNGGGRDTQYF.

The chain couples TRBV12-3 or TRBV12-4 to TRBJ1-1; no definite D call. Trimming took 4 bases from V and 5 from J, leaving 8 bases between them. CDR3 length: 12 amino acids. The CDR3 here is CASSSRRTEAFF. DNA of the CDR3: TGTGCCAGCAGTTCCAGGAGGACTGAAGCTTTCTTT.

The chain has TRBV6-5 and TRBJ2-3; TRBD2 might be the D (5 bases). Between the trimmed V and J ends, which lost 4 bases and 14 bases, there was a span of 22 bases. The CDR3 spans 14 residues. Germline values: CDR1 MNHEY, CDR2 SVGAGI. The CDR3 bases are TGTGCCAGCAGTTCCGACTACCCCCCGGTCTTTGGGTATTTT. It encodes CASSSDYPPVFGYF.

This clonotype showed up just a few times. V is TRBV6-1 and J is TRBJ2-5, with D possibly being TRBD2 (6 bases). The germline V gene encodes CDR1 MNHNS and CDR2 SASEGT. The V and J ends lost 7 bases and 4 bases respectively, with 19 bases between them. The CDR3 is 15 amino acids. CDR3 residues: CASTGLITRGETQYF. DNA for the CDR3: TGTGCCAGCACGGGACTGATCACCCGGGGAGAGACCCAGTACTTC.

V usage is TRBV25-1 and J usage is TRBJ1-4, with 7 nucleotides matching TRBD1. The CDR3 sequence is 16 residues long. V shed 2 bases, J shed 14 bases, and the junction held 17 bases outside the gene matches. The germline CDR1 and CDR2 sequences are MGHDK and SYGVNS. The CDR3 coding sequence is TGTGCCAGCAGTGAAATAGGTTGGAGGGGGCAAGGATCCCTGTTTTTT. As protein: CASSEIGWRGQGSLFF.

This clonotype has more than one count but fewer than ten. V and J are TRBV20-1 and TRBJ1-2; perhaps TRBD1 as D (5 bases). Trimming pared 3 bases from V and 0 bases from J, leaving 11 bases between. This CDR3 spans 14 amino acids. CDR1 DFQATT and CDR2 SNEGSKA come from the germline V gene (reference sequence). CDR3 amino acids: CSARGHLANYGYTF. The CDR3 nucleotides are TGCAGTGCTAGGGGGCACCTAGCTAACTATGGCTACACCTTC.

This clonotype turned up a few times. The V and J genes are TRBV6-5 and TRBJ2-3, with D maybe TRBD1 (6 bases). CDR1 is MNHEY and CDR2 is SVGAGI in the germline V gene. CDR3 length: 17 amino acids. Trimming removed 2 bases from V and 1 base from J, with 16 bases in between. The CDR3 region is CASSYTPRGGGTDTQYF. DNA for the CDR3: TGTGCCAGCAGTTACACCCCCAGGGGCGGTGGCACAGATACGCAGTATTTT.

This clonotype was observed a handful of times. Here the CDR3 DNA reads TGCGCCAGCACCGACAGGGGTGGCACCGGGGAGCTGTTTTTT. Its translation: CASTDRGGTGELFF. V and J are TRBV5-1 and TRBJ2-2; 8 nucleotides line up with TRBD1. This CDR3 has 14 amino acids. V gave up 6 bases and J gave up 4 bases; unmatched junction bases: 5. The V gene's germline CDR1 is SGHRS and CDR2 YFSETQ.

The chain uses TRBV11-1 and TRBJ1-1; 7 bases are shared with TRBD1. After removal of 0 bases from V and 4 bases from J, the junction contained 2 bases not matched to a gene. The CDR3 covers 14 residues. Germline V lookup: CDR1 SGHAT, CDR2 FQDESV (reference sequence). DNA for the CDR3: TGTGCCAGCAGCTTAGCACAGGGGAGCACTGAAGCTTTCTTT. It specifies CASSLAQGSTEAFF.